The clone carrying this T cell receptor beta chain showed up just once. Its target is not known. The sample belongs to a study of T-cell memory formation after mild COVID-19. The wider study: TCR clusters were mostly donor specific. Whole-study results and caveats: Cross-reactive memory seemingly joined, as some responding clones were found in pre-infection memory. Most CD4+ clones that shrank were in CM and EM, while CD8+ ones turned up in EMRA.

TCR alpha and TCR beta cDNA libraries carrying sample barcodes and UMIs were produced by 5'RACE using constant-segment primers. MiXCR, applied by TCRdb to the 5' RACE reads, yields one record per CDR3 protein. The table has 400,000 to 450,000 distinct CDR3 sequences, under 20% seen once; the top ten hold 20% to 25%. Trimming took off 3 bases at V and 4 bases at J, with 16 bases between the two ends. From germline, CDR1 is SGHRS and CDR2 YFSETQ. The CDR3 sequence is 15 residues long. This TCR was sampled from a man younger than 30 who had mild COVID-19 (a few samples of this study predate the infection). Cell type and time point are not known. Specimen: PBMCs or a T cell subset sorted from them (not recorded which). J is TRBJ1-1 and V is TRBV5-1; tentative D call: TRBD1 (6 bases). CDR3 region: CASSWGGGGGTEAFF. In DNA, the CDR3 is TGCGCCAGCAGCTGGGGTGGAGGGGGTGGCACTGAAGCTTTCTTT.